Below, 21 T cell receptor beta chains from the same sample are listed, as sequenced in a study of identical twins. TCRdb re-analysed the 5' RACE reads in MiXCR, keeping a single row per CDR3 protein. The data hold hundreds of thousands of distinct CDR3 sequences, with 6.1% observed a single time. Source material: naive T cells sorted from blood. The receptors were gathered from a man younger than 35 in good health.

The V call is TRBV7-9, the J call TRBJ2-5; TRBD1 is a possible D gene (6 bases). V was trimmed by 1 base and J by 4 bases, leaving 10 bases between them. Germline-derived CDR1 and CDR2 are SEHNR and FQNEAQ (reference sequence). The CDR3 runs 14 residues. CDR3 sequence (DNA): TGTGCCAGCAGCTTAGATGGGGGCCGAGAGACCCAGTACTTC. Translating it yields CASSLDGGRETQYF.

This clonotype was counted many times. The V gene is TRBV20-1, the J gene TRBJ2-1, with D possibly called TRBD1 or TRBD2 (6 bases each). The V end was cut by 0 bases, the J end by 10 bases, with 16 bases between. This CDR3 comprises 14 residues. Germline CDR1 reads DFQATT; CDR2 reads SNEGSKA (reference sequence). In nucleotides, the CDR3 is TGCAGTGCTAGAGATTCGGGGGCACCAGGGGAGCAGTTCTTC. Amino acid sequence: CSARDSGAPGEQFF.

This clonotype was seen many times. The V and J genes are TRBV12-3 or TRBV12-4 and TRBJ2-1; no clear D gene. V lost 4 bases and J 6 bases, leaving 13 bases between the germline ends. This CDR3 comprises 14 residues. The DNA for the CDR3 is TGTGCCAGCAGTTCGTCCCCCCGGAGCAATGAGCAGTTCTTC. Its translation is CASSSSPRSNEQFF.

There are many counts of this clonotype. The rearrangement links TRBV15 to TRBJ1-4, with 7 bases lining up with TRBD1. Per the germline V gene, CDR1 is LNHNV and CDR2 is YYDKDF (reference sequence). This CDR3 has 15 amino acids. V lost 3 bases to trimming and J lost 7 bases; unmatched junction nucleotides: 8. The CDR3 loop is CATSRDRPNPEKLFF. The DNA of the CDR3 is TGTGCCACCAGCAGGGACAGGCCGAACCCTGAAAAACTGTTTTTT. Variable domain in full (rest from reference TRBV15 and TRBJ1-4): DAMVIQNPRYQVTQFGKPVTLSCSQTLNHNVMYWYQQKSSQAPKLLFHYYDKDFNNEADTPDNFQSRRPNTSFCFLDIRSPGLGDTAMYLCATSRDRPNPEKLFFGSGTQLSVL.

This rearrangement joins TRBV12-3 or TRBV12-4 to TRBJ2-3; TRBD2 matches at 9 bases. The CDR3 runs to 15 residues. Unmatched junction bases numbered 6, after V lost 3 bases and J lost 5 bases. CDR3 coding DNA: TGTGCCAGCAGTTTTTTAGCGGGAGCGTTAGATACGCAGTATTTT. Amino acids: CASSFLAGALDTQYF.

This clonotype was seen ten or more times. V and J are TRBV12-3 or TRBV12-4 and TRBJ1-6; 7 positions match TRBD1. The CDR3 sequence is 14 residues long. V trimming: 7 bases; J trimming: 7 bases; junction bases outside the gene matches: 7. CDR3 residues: CASTPGQTNSPLHF. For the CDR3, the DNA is TGTGCCAGCACCCCGGGACAGACCAATTCACCCCTCCACTTT.

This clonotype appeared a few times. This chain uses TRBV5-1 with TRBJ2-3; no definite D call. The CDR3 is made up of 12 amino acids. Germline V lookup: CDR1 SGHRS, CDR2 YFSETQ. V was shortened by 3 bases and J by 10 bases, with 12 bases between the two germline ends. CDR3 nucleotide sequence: TGCGCCAGCAGCTCCCTACCTGAATCGCAGTATTTT. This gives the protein CASSSLPESQYF. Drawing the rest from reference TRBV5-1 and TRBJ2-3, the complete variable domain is KAGVTQTPRYLIKTRGQQVTLSCSPISGHRSVSWYQQTPGQGLQFLFEYFSETQRNKGNFPGRFSGRQFSNSRSEMNVSTLELGDSALYLCASSSLPESQYFGPGTRLTVL.

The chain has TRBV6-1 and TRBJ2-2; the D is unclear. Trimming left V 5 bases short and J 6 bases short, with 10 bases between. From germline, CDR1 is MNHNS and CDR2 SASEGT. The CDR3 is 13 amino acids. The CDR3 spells CASSQSFAGELFF. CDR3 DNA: TGTGCCAGCAGTCAAAGCTTCGCCGGGGAGCTGTTTTTT.

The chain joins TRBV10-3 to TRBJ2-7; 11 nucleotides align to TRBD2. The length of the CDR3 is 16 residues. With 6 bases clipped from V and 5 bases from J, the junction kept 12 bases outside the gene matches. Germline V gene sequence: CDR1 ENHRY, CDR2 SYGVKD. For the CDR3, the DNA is TGTGCCATCAGGTCTAGCGGGAGGTCCTCGTCCCACGAGCAGTACTTC. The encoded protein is CAIRSSGRSSSHEQYF.

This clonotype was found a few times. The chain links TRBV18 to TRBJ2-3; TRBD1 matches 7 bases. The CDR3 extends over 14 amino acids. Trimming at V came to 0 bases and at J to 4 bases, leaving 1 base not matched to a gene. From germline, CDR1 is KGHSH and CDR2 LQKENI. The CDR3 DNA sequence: TGTGCCAGCTCACCACCTGGACAGGCAGATACGCAGTATTTT. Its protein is CASSPPGQADTQYF.

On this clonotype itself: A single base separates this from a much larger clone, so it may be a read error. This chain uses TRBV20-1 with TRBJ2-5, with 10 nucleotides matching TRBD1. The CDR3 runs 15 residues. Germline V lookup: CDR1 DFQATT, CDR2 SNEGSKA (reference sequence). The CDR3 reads CNACKGQGIKETQYF. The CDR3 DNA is TGCAATGCATGCAAGGGACAGGGGATAAAAGAGACCCAGTACTTC.

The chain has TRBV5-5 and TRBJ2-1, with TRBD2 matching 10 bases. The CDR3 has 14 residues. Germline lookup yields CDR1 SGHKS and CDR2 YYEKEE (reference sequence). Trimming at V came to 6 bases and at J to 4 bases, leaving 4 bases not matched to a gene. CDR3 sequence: CASMTSGPYNEQFF. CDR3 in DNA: TGTGCCAGCATGACTAGCGGGCCGTACAATGAGCAGTTCTTC.

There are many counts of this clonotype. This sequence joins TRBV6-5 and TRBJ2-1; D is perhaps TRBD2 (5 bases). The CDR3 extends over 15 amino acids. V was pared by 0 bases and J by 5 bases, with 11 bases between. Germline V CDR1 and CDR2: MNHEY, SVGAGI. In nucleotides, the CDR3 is TGTGCCAGCAGTTACTCGTCGCTCGGGGACAATGAGCAGTTCTTC. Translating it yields CASSYSSLGDNEQFF.

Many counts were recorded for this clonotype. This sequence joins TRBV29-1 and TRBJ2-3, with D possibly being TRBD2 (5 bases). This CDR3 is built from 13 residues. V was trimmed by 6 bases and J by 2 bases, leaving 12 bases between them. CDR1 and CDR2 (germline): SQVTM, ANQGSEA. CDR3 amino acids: CSVQAEFTDTQYF. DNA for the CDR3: TGCAGCGTACAAGCGGAGTTCACAGATACGCAGTATTTT.

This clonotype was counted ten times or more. CDR3 sequence reads: CASSFGTSGETQYF. CDR3 coding DNA: TGTGCCAGCAGTTTCGGGACTAGTGGAGAGACCCAGTACTTC. The chain employs TRBV12-3 or TRBV12-4 and TRBJ2-5; 8 nucleotides agree with TRBD2. CDR3 length: 14 amino acids. V was pared by 3 bases and J by 4 bases, with 4 bases of the junction left unmatched.

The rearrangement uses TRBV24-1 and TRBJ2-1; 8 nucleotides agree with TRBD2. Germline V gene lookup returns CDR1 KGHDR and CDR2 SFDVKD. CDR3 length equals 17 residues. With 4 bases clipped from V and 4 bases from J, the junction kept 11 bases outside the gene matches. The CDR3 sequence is CATSDRGGIRTYNEQFF. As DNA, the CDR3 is TGTGCCACCAGTGACCGGGGGGGGATTCGAACTTACAATGAGCAGTTCTTC.

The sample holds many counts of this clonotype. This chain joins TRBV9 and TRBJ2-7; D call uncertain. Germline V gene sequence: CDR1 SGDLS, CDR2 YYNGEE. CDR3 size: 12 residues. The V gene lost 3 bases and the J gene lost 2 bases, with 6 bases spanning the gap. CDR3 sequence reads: CASSGSTYEQYF. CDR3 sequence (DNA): TGTGCCAGCAGCGGGAGCACCTACGAGCAGTACTTC.

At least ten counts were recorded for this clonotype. CDR3 sequence: CSASSRNEQFF. CDR3 DNA sequence: TGCAGTGCTAGCTCTCGGAATGAGCAGTTCTTC. The chain joins TRBV20-1 to TRBJ2-1; D is unclear. V dropped 3 bases and J dropped 7 bases, with 7 bases sitting between them. Germline CDR1 and CDR2: DFQATT and SNEGSKA (reference sequence). This CDR3 is built from 11 residues.

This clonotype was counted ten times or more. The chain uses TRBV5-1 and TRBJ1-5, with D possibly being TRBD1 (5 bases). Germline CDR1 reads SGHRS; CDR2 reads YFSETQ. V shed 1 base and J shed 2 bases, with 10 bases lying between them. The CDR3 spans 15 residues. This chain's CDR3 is CASSLSQGGNQPQHF. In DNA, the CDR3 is TGCGCCAGCAGCTTGTCGCAGGGAGGCAATCAGCCCCAGCATTTT.

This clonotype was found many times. CDR3 nucleotides: TGCGCCAGCAGGATAGCGGGAGGGCCGAATACGCAGTATTTT. It is translated as CASRIAGGPNTQYF. This chain connects TRBV5-1 to TRBJ2-3; TRBD2 matches at 11 bases. J was trimmed by 7 bases and V by 5 bases; bases with no gene match: 6. The V gene's germline CDR1 is SGHRS and CDR2 YFSETQ. This CDR3 spans 14 amino acids.

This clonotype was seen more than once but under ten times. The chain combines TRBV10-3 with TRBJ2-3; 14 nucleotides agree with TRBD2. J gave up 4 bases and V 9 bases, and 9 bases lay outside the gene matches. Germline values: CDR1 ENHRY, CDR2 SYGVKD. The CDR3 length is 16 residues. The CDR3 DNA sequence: TGTGCCATAGGGACTAGCGGGAGTAAAAGTGCAGATACGCAGTATTTT. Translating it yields CAIGTSGSKSADTQYF.